This T cell receptor beta chain was identified during a study of siplizumab effects on memory and regulatory T cells. The CDR3 totals 17 residues. Germline-derived CDR1 and CDR2 are SGDLS and YYNGEE. J was trimmed by 4 bases and V by 3 bases; bases with no gene match: 5. General study findings and limits: Versus about 26% in controls, the mappable alloreactive CD4+ clones averaged nearly 70% Treg-derived with siplizumab. Apparently more diverse than memory cells, naive T cells also seemed major alloresponse contributors.

Here immunoSEQ multiplex PCR was the method, and the copy in TCRdb shows in-frame clones only, minus some. The profile shows over 100,000 clones, around nine tenths of them singletons. This clone was observed a single time. Antigen specificity is unknown. The sample consisted of CD4+ T cells sorted from blood. The J gene is TRBJ2-1, the V gene TRBV9; 15 bases match TRBD2. This sequence originates from a human donor in good health. The CDR3 spells CASSGTSGRAGYNEQFF. DNA of the CDR3: TGTGCCAGCAGCGGGACTAGCGGGAGGGCCGGGTACAATGAGCAGTTCTTC.